This T cell receptor beta chain was found in a study of Tregs in tolerant kidney transplant recipients. Study-level results: Changing PCR primers prevented nucleotide comparison between some patients' samples. Few patients were studied, so findings need validation in larger groups.

Method: immunoSEQ multiplex PCR; TCRdb's copy keeps in-frame clones and lacks some. Among 100,000 to 130,000 clones, about 90% were seen once, and the ten largest hold approximately 0.35%. Concerning this clone itself: Its antigen remains unknown.

Unstimulated regulatory T cells (CD4+CD25+CD127-), CD4+CD25- non-regulatory cells, CD4 and CD8 cells were FACS-sorted from thawed PBMCs. Germline V gene sequence: CDR1 LGHNA, CDR2 YSLEER. The CDR3 spans 15 residues. J gave up 8 bases and V 1 base, and 9 bases lay outside the gene matches. The chain joins TRBV4-3 to TRBJ1-2; 8 bases fit TRBD1. This receptor was obtained from a human donor who received a combined kidney and bone marrow transplant. Specimen: CD4+ T cells from blood, collected before the transplant. CDR3 nucleotides: TGCGCCAGCAGCCAAGCAGGGGGCCGACTGGGGGGCTACACCTTC. It encodes CASSQAGGRLGGYTF.